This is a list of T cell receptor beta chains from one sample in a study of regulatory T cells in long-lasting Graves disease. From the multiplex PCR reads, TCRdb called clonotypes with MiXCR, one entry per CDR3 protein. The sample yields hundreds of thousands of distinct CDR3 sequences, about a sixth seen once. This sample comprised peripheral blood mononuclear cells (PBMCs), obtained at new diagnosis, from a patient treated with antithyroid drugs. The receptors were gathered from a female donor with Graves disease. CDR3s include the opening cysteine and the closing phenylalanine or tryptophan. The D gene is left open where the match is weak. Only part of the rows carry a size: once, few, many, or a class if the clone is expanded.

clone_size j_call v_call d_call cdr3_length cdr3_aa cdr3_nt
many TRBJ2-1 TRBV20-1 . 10 CSARFSEQFF TGCAGTGCTAGATTCAGTGAGCAGTTCTTC
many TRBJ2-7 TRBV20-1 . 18 CSAKYPPRGGRRRSEQYF TGCAGTGCTAAATACCCCCCTAGGGGCGGCAGGCGAAGAAGCGAGCAGTACTTC
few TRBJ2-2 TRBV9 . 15 CASSVAGRFTGELFF TGTGCCAGCAGCGTAGCCGGAAGGTTCACCGGGGAGCTGTTTTTT
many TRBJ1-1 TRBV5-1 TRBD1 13 CASSFTQGTEAFF TGCGCCAGCAGCTTTACACAGGGGACTGAAGCTTTCTTT
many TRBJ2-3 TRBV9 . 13 CASSSENTDTQYF TGTGCCAGCAGCTCCGAGAACACAGATACGCAGTATTTT
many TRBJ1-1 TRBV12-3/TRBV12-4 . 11 CASTPGTEAFF TGTGCCAGCACTCCGGGCACTGAAGCTTTCTTT
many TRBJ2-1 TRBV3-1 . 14 CASSPRLGRDQQFF TGTGCCAGCAGCCCTAGACTCGGGCGGGATCAGCAGTTCTTC
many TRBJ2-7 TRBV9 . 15 CASSVAPGGTNEQYF TGTGCCAGCAGCGTGGCCCCCGGAGGGACCAACGAGCAGTACTTC
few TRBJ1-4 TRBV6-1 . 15 CASSEEEATNEKLFF TGTGCCAGCAGTGAAGAGGAGGCAACTAATGAAAAACTGTTTTTT
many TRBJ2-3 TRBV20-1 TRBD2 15 CSASDAGGGGDTQYF TGCAGTGCTAGTGATGCGGGAGGGGGTGGAGATACGCAGTATTTT
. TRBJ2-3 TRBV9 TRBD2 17 CASSPGVAGSHTDTQYF TGTGCCAGCAGCCCCGGGGTAGCGGGGTCCCACACAGATACGCAGTATTTT
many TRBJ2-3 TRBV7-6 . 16 CASSLAGITSTDTQYF TGTGCCAGCAGCTTAGCGGGCATAACTAGCACAGATACGCAGTATTTT
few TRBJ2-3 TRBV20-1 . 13 CSATLGGTDTQYF TGCAGTGCTACGCTGGGGGGCACAGATACGCAGTATTTT
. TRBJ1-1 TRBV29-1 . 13 CSVSRRGNTEAFF TGCAGCGTTAGTCGCAGGGGGAACACTGAAGCTTTCTTT
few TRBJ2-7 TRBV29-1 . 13 CSVETGRSYEQYF TGCAGCGTTGAAACAGGGCGGTCCTACGAGCAGTACTTC
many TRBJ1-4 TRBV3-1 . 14 CASSPGAANEKLFF TGTGCCAGCAGCCCAGGGGCCGCTAATGAAAAACTGTTTTTT
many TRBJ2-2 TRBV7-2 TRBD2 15 CASSRFAGGTGELFF TGTGCCAGCAGCCGCTTCGCGGGAGGCACCGGGGAGCTGTTTTTT
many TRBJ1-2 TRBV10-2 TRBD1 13 CASSESRGYGYTF TGCGCCAGCAGTGAGTCCAGGGGGTATGGCTACACCTTC
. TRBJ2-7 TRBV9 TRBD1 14 CASSVVPGGDEQYF TGTGCCAGCAGCGTAGTGCCAGGGGGCGACGAGCAGTACTTC
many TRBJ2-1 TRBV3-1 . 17 CASSPARGPSANNEQFF TGTGCCAGCAGCCCCGCCCGTGGCCCTAGCGCAAACAATGAGCAGTTCTTC
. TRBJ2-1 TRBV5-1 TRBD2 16 CASSLEGTSGYNEQFF TGCGCCAGCAGCTTGGAGGGGACTAGCGGGTACAATGAGCAGTTCTTC
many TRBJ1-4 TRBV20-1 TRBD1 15 CSARDRQTGGEKLFF TGCAGTGCTAGAGATCGGCAGACAGGGGGTGAAAAACTGTTTTTT
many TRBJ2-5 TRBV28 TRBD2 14 CASSLSGRGQTQYF TGTGCCAGCAGTTTATCAGGGAGGGGACAGACCCAGTACTTC
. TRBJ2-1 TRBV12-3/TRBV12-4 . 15 CASSFGQVGYNEQFF TGTGCCAGCAGTTTCGGGCAGGTAGGCTACAATGAGCAGTTCTTC
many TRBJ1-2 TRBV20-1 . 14 CSARDTVGGYGYTF TGCAGTGCTAGAGATACAGTGGGCGGCTATGGCTACACCTTC
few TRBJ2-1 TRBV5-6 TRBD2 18 CASSFSLSRREGRGEQFF TGTGCCAGCAGCTTTTCCCTAAGTCGGCGGGAGGGCCGCGGTGAGCAGTTCTTC
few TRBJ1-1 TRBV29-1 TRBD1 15 CSVEEWTGANTEAFF TGCAGCGTTGAAGAATGGACAGGGGCGAACACTGAAGCTTTCTTT
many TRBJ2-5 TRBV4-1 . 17 CASSQDRGRAEEETQYF TGCGCCAGCAGCCAAGATAGGGGTCGGGCAGAAGAAGAGACCCAGTACTTC
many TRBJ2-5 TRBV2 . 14 CASSERRSSETQYF TGTGCCAGCAGTGAACGAAGGAGTTCAGAGACCCAGTACTTC
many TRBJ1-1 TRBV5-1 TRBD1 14 CASSYSGTAYEAFF TGCGCCAGCAGCTACTCCGGGACAGCCTATGAAGCTTTCTTT
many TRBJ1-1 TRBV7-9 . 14 CASSSSGRNTEAFF TGTGCCAGCAGCTCCTCGGGGAGGAACACTGAAGCTTTCTTT
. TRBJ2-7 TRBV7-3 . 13 CASSFQGRYEQYF TGTGCCAGCAGCTTCCAGGGCCGCTACGAGCAGTACTTC
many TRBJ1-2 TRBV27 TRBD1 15 CASSLRQGAVDGYTF TGTGCCAGCAGTTTGAGACAGGGGGCTGTGGATGGCTACACCTTC
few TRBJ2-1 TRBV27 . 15 CASSPTDGTQNEQFF TGTGCCAGCAGTCCCACAGACGGGACGCAGAATGAGCAGTTCTTC
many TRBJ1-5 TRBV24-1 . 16 CATSENGQYSNQPQHF TGTGCCACCAGTGAAAACGGACAGTATAGCAATCAGCCCCAGCATTTT
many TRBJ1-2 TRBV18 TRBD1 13 CASSEPTGDGYTF TGTGCCAGCTCAGAACCGACAGGGGATGGCTACACCTTC
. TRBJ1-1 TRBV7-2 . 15 CASSLDGRGSTEAFF TGTGCCAGCAGCTTAGACGGAAGAGGATCCACTGAAGCTTTCTTT
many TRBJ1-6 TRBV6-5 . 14 CASSYDQNNSPLHF TGTGCCAGCAGTTACGACCAGAATAATTCACCCCTCCACTTT
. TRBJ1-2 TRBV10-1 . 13 CASSEQGTEGYTF TGCGCCAGCAGTGAACAGGGAACTGAGGGCTACACCTTC
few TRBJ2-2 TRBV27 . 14 CASTSGGPGGELFF TGTGCCAGCACCTCCGGGGGGCCGGGCGGGGAGCTGTTTTTT
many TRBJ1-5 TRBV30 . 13 CAWKGRNQGPQHF TGTGCCTGGAAGGGCAGGAACCAGGGGCCCCAGCATTTT
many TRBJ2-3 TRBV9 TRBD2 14 CASSESGSADTQYF TGTGCCAGCAGCGAAAGCGGGAGCGCAGATACGCAGTATTTT
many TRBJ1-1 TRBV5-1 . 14 CASSLDTTVTEAFF TGCGCCAGCAGCTTGGACACCACCGTCACAGAAGCTTTCTTT
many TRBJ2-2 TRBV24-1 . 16 CATSDSVGSGGWELFF TGTGCCACCAGTGATTCAGTGGGATCCGGAGGCTGGGAGCTGTTTTTT
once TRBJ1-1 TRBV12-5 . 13 CASGFWGDTEAFF TGTGCTAGTGGTTTTTGGGGAGACACTGAAGCTTTCTTT
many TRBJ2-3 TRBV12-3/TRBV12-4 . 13 CASSFGMADTQYF TGTGCCAGCAGTTTCGGTATGGCAGATACGCAGTATTTT